The next 25 T cell receptor beta chains were all read from a single sample in a study of blood T cell repertoires in COVID-19. The assay was immunoSEQ multiplex PCR, and TCRdb's table has in-frame clones only and misses some. The sample holds about 190,000 clones; about four fifths are singletons and the top ten take 3.2%. The material sequenced was PBMCs or T cells enriched from blood (not recorded which). All receptors derive from a woman younger than 45 who had recovered from COVID-19.

The chain couples TRBV7-9 to TRBJ1-4, with D possibly being TRBD1 (6 bases). Trimming took 3 bases from V and 8 from J, leaving 13 bases between them. Germline V CDR1 and CDR2: SEHNR, FQNEAQ (reference sequence). This CDR3 spans 14 amino acids. In DNA, the CDR3 is TGTGCCAGCAGCTTTGCAGGGGTAGGGGAAAAACTGTTTTTT. This sequence encodes CASSFAGVGEKLFF.

In this sample, this clone turned up a few times. The chain links TRBV19 to TRBJ2-1; possible D gene TRBD1, 6 bases. CDR1 and CDR2 from the germline V gene are LNHDA and SQIVND (reference sequence). V was cut by 6 bases and J by 3 bases, with 12 bases left in between. CDR3 length: 14 amino acids. The CDR3 sequence is CASRRGQGYNEQFF. In nucleotides, the CDR3 is TGTGCCAGTAGGAGGGGACAAGGCTACAATGAGCAGTTCTTC.

The sample holds a few counts of this clone. The chain links TRBV10-3 to TRBJ2-1; 9 nucleotides line up with TRBD2. The CDR3 is 16 amino acids. Germline V gives CDR1 ENHRY, CDR2 SYGVKD. Trimming cost V 7 bases and J 1 base; bases outside gene matches: 8. The CDR3 here is CAIKGLAGGSYNEQFF. The CDR3 DNA is TGTGCCATCAAGGGTCTGGCGGGAGGGTCCTACAATGAGCAGTTCTTC.

The V gene is TRBV24-1, the J gene TRBJ2-3; D is unresolved. The CDR3 runs 13 residues. The V and J ends lost 4 bases and 6 bases respectively, with 10 bases between them. Germline CDR1 and CDR2: KGHDR and SFDVKD. The CDR3 region is CATSDPPVDTQYF. DNA of the CDR3: TGTGCCACCAGTGACCCCCCAGTGGATACGCAGTATTTT.

The J gene is TRBJ1-2, the V gene TRBV19, with no clear D. The CDR3 extends over 11 amino acids. Trimming removed 6 bases at V and 5 bases at J, with 7 bases between. In germline, CDR1 is LNHDA, CDR2 SQIVND (reference sequence). CDR3 sequence (DNA): TGTGCCAGTAGCTTTAGTTATGGCTACACCTTC. Translation gives CASSFSYGYTF.

V gene TRBV6-4 combines with J gene TRBJ2-1; 7 bases are shared with TRBD2. After removal of 3 bases from V and 3 bases from J, the junction contained 11 bases not matched to a gene. Looked up from germline, CDR1 is MRHNA and CDR2 is SNTAGT. The length of the CDR3 is 17 residues. CDR3 DNA sequence: TGTGCCAGCAGTGAATCGAGCGGGGAGCTCCTCTACAATGAGCAGTTCTTC. Translated, it gives CASSESSGELLYNEQFF.

The V call is TRBV15, the J call TRBJ2-2; D not resolved. Per the germline V gene, CDR1 is LNHNV and CDR2 is YYDKDF (reference sequence). The CDR3 is 13 residues long. V shed 0 bases and J shed 7 bases, with 6 bases lying between them. CDR3 region: CATSRDRFGELFF. The CDR3 DNA follows: TGTGCCACCAGCAGAGATCGTTTCGGGGAGCTGTTTTTT.

The count of this clone is one. V gene TRBV29-1 combines with J gene TRBJ2-3, with TRBD1 as a possible D gene (5 bases). CDR3 length: 11 amino acids. Trimming pared 8 bases from V and 3 bases from J, leaving 9 bases between. CDR1 is SQVTM, CDR2 ANQGSEA, per germline. CDR3 nucleotides: TGCAGCTTGGACATTACAGATACGCAGTATTTT. It translates to CSLDITDTQYF.

The genes are TRBV3-1 (or the pseudogene TRBV3-2) and TRBJ2-7, with 11 bases that match TRBD2. CDR3 size: 13 residues. Germline V gene lookup returns CDR1 LGHDT and CDR2 YNNKEL (reference sequence). The V segment lost 8 bases and the J segment 4 bases; nucleotides outside the gene matches: 4. The CDR3 spells CASLAGGLYEQYF. The CDR3 DNA follows: TGTGCCAGCTTAGCGGGAGGGTTGTACGAGCAGTACTTC.

This clone was seen once. The V gene is TRBV7-2, the J gene TRBJ2-2; 9 nucleotides line up with TRBD2. CDR3 length: 15 amino acids. Germline CDR1 reads SGHTA; CDR2 reads FQGNSA. The V gene end was trimmed by 3 bases and the J gene end by 5 bases; junction bases not matched to a gene: 4. Written as DNA, the CDR3 is TGTGCCAGCAGCTTTAGCGGGAGCTCAACCGGGGAGCTGTTTTTT. It translates to CASSFSGSSTGELFF.

The chain is built from TRBV11-3 and TRBJ2-2, with TRBD2 matching over 11 bases. V was pared by 1 base and J by 5 bases, with 3 bases of the junction left unmatched. This CDR3 has 16 amino acids. Germline CDR1 and CDR2: SGHNT and YENEEA. The CDR3: CASSLGTSGRTGELFF. CDR3 DNA sequence: TGTGCCAGCAGCTTAGGGACTAGCGGGCGAACCGGGGAGCTGTTTTTT.

The V and J genes are TRBV6-5 and TRBJ2-7, with D perhaps matching TRBD1 (5 bases). The CDR3 is 13 amino acids. Deletions cut 3 bases from V and 4 bases from J, with 10 bases between. Germline V CDR1 and CDR2: MNHEY, SVGAGI. The CDR3 DNA reads TGTGCCAGCAGTTATGACAGCAGTTACGAGCAGTACTTC. Its translation is CASSYDSSYEQYF.

This chain joins TRBV12-5 and TRBJ1-2; D might be TRBD1 (5 bases). The CDR3 is made up of 13 amino acids. Looked up from germline, CDR1 is LGHNT and CDR2 is FRNRAP. V was trimmed by 2 bases and J by 5 bases, leaving 9 bases between them. CDR3 DNA sequence: TGTGCTAGTGGTTTGAGGACACCGTATGGCTACACCTTC. Encoded protein: CASGLRTPYGYTF.

The V call is TRBV28, the J call TRBJ1-1; TRBD1 matches at 7 bases. J was trimmed by 2 bases and V by 3 bases; bases with no gene match: 6. The CDR3 consists of 15 residues. Germline V CDR1 and CDR2: MDHEN, SYDVKM. Written as DNA, the CDR3 is TGTGCCAGCAGTTTTCGGACAGGAAAAAACACTGAAGCTTTCTTT. It specifies CASSFRTGKNTEAFF.

This clone was observed once. The J gene is TRBJ2-5, the V gene TRBV9, with TRBD2 as a possible D gene (5 bases). Per germline, CDR1 SGDLS and CDR2 YYNGEE. Trimming pared 2 bases from V and 1 base from J, leaving 12 bases between. The CDR3 loop spans 15 amino acids. The chain's CDR3 is CASSVPVACQETQYF. The CDR3 coding sequence is TGTGCCAGCAGCGTCCCAGTAGCGTGCCAAGAGACCCAGTACTTC. Together with reference TRBV9 and TRBJ2-5, the CDR3 gives the full variable domain: DSGVTQTPKHLITATGQRVTLRCSPRSGDLSVYWYQQSLDQGLQFLIQYYNGEERAKGNILERFSAQQFPDLHSELNLSSLELGDSALYFCASSVPVACQETQYFGPGTRLLVL.

The CDR3 loop is CASSDSGSNQETQYF. CDR3 nucleotides: TGTGCCAGCAGTGACTCGGGCAGCAATCAAGAGACCCAGTACTTC. The chain combines TRBV6-4 with TRBJ2-5; D is ambiguous. Trimming removed 0 bases from V and 2 bases from J, with 10 bases in between. This CDR3 comprises 15 residues. Germline values: CDR1 MRHNA, CDR2 SNTAGT.

The V gene is TRBV10-3, the J gene TRBJ1-3; D is unclear. Germline CDR1 and CDR2: ENHRY and SYGVKD. The germline V and J ends were trimmed by 0 bases and 0 bases, with 6 bases remaining between them. This CDR3 is built from 15 residues. The CDR3 spells CAISESRSSGNTIYF. For the CDR3, the DNA is TGTGCCATCAGTGAGTCTAGGAGCTCTGGAAACACCATATATTTT.

The chain carries TRBV23-1 and TRBJ2-7; D may be TRBD1 (5 bases). TRBV23-1 counts as an open reading frame of uncertain function. The CDR3 extends over 12 amino acids. Trimming pared 9 bases from V and 3 bases from J, leaving 12 bases between. CDR3 in amino acids: CASNQGFYEQYF. The CDR3 nucleotides read TGCGCCAGTAACCAGGGATTCTACGAGCAGTACTTC.

V usage is TRBV3-1 (or the pseudogene TRBV3-2) and J usage is TRBJ2-1; D unclear. V was cut by 3 bases and J by 11 bases, with 14 bases left in between. The CDR3 extends over 13 amino acids. CDR1 LGHDT and CDR2 YNNKEL come from the germline V gene (reference sequence). The CDR3 coding sequence is TGTGCCAGCAGCCATAAGACTCCTGTCAAGCAGTTCTTC. This codes for CASSHKTPVKQFF.

CDR3 sequence: CASSTQTGFANEKLFF. CDR3 nucleotides: TGTGCCAGCAGCACGCAAACAGGGTTTGCTAATGAAAAACTGTTTTTT. This chain uses TRBV7-2 with TRBJ1-4; the D gene is possibly TRBD1 (6 bases). Per germline, CDR1 SGHTA and CDR2 FQGNSA. The V end lost 5 bases, the J end lost 3 bases, and 16 bases lay between the germline ends. The CDR3 totals 16 residues.

The chain has TRBV24-1 and TRBJ2-1; tentatively, D is TRBD1 (5 bases). The CDR3 totals 15 residues. The V end lost 1 base, the J end lost 8 bases, and 14 bases lay between the germline ends. Germline loops: CDR1 KGHDR, CDR2 SFDVKD. In DNA form, the CDR3 reads TGTGCCACCAGTGATTTCGGCCAGGGTTCGCATGAGCAGTTCTTC. Translation: CATSDFGQGSHEQFF.

The chain is built from TRBV3-1 (or the pseudogene TRBV3-2) and TRBJ1-3; D remains ambiguous. The CDR3 extends over 12 amino acids. V was cut by 4 bases and J by 2 bases, with 3 bases left in between. Germline-derived CDR1 and CDR2 are LGHDT and YNNKEL (reference sequence). The CDR3 sequence: CASSLAGNTIYF. CDR3 nucleotide sequence: TGTGCCAGCAGCCTAGCTGGAAACACCATATATTTT.

A few counts support this clone. V gene TRBV2 combines with J gene TRBJ2-1, with D possibly being TRBD1 (6 bases). This CDR3 is built from 17 residues. The ends were cut back, 4 bases at V and 0 bases at J, with 16 bases in the middle. Germline-derived CDR1 and CDR2 are SNHLY and FYNNEI. This chain's CDR3 is CASSALDRTSSYNEQFF. The CDR3 nucleotides are TGTGCCAGCAGTGCCCTTGACAGGACGAGCTCCTACAATGAGCAGTTCTTC. The full variable domain, rest sourced from reference TRBV2 and TRBJ2-1, is EPEVTQTPSHQVTQMGQEVILRCVPISNHLYFYWYRQILGQKVEFLVSFYNNEISEKSEIFDDQFSVERPDGSNFTLKIRSTKLEDSAMYFCASSALDRTSSYNEQFFGPGTRLTVL.

This chain links TRBV2 with TRBJ1-1; D may be TRBD1 (6 bases). Trimming pared 8 bases from V and 3 bases from J, leaving 13 bases between. Germline V gives CDR1 SNHLY, CDR2 FYNNEI. This CDR3 contains 13 residues. CDR3 sequence reads: CASGNRADTEAFF. DNA of the CDR3: TGTGCCAGCGGGAACAGGGCCGACACTGAAGCTTTCTTT.

V is TRBV18 and J is TRBJ1-3; D ambiguous. V lost 2 bases, J lost 0 bases, and 14 bases lay in between. This CDR3 contains 17 residues. The V gene's germline CDR1 is KGHSH and CDR2 LQKENI. The CDR3 nucleotides are TGTGCCAGCTCACCATTTCGAGGGCCCTACTCTGGAAACACCATATATTTT. This codes for CASSPFRGPYSGNTIYF.